The clone carrying this T cell receptor beta chain was seen ten or more times. Its antigen is unidentified. The data derive from a study of T cells after yellow fever vaccination. General study points: The CD4 and CD8 compartments had a small share of their clonotypes in common.

The germline V gene has CDR1 SEHNR and CDR2 FQNEAQ (reference sequence). V dropped 5 bases and J dropped 2; count of bases not matched to a gene: 10. This CDR3 has 17 amino acids. TCRdb recomputed calls from the 5' RACE reads with MiXCR, one row per CDR3 protein. The sample yields under 300,000 distinct CDR3 sequences, 6.9% seen once. The TCR was taken from a man aged 25-40 years who received the YFV17D yellow fever vaccine. The V and J genes are TRBV7-9 and TRBJ2-1; 9 bases match TRBD1. Sequences were derived from CD4+ T cells sorted from PBMCs, sampled 15 days after the yellow fever booster vaccination. This CDR3 is CASSPPFRDRAYNEQFF. CDR3 nucleotides: TGTGCCAGCAGCCCGCCCTTCCGGGACAGGGCCTACAATGAGCAGTTCTTC.